This T cell receptor beta chain stems from a study of response to subunit inactivated influenza vaccine (dated by TCRdb to 2017 to 2018). Regarding the research as a whole: The study used deep quantitative T cell receptor repertoire profiling to track responses to a trivalent subunit inactivated influenza vaccine.

Study-level results and caveats: The authors suggested that each seasonal influenza vaccination may recruit only a limited number of new T cells.

Library method: RT-PCR. TCRdb names Illumina HiSeq 2500 as the instrument used. In TCRdb, the public reads were trimmed at Q25 with fastp and aligned with MiXCR, with productive beta chains retained. CDR3 protein duplicates are merged, each entry listing the most common genes and DNA. The sample data list about 500,000 distinct CDR3 sequences, and 16% of these were observed just once. The ten largest clones capture less than 4% of the sample. This clonotype has only a few counts. This clone's antigen is unknown. Base quality data are lacking; no much larger clone is found one base away. Trimming accounts for 4 bases at V and 4 bases at J, while the number of junction bases matched to no gene is 4. Counted from cysteine to phenylalanine, this CDR3 has 14 amino acids. The kept DNA is CDR3 alone, 42 bases in frame from the first base. For CDR1 and CDR2, the germline V gene (reference sequence) lists LGHDT and YNNKEL.

The chain joins TRBV3-1 to TRBJ2-1, and 7 junction bases match TRBD1. This material consisted of CD4+ T cells sorted from PBMCs, taken less than 30 months after vaccination. The TCR sequence derives from a man in his fifties or sixties who received an inactivated influenza vaccine. Donor details come from another sample of the same person, matched by shared clones. The CDR3 here reads CASSLRDRYNEQFF. The DNA sequence is TGTGCCAGCAGCCTCCGGGACAGATACAATGAGCAGTTCTTC.